This passage covers 29 T cell receptor beta chains from one sample sequenced in a study of graft-versus-host responses after intestinal transplantation. Antigens of these TCRs are unknown. TCRdb's table, derived via immunoSEQ multiplex PCR, lists solely in-frame clones and lacks some. The sample shows about 38,000 clones, roughly 94% of them seen only once. This specimen consisted of unstimulated CD4+ T cells sorted from spleen or lymph node cells, obtained before transplant. These receptors were taken from a human donor who was the organ donor for an intestinal transplant.

The chain carries TRBV5-1 and TRBJ1-2; no firm D call. The CDR3 sequence is 15 residues long. Trimming pared 5 bases from V and 1 base from J, leaving 15 bases between. From germline, CDR1 is SGHRS and CDR2 YFSETQ. The CDR3 sequence is CASRAPDRDNYGYTF. Here the CDR3 DNA reads TGCGCCAGCAGGGCTCCGGACCGAGATAACTATGGCTACACCTTC.

This clone appeared once. This chain joins TRBV4-1 and TRBJ2-1, with D hard to call. Germline V gene lookup returns CDR1 MGHRA and CDR2 YSYEKL. This CDR3 is 17 amino acids long. The V and J ends lost 1 base and 2 bases respectively, with 15 bases between them. The CDR3 DNA reads TGCGCCAGCAGCCAAGGGTTAGGGAATGTCGCCTACAATGAGCAGTTCTTC. Its protein product is CASSQGLGNVAYNEQFF.

CDR3 sequence: CASSRQGALHGYTF. The CDR3 region has the DNA TGTGCCAGCAGTCGACAGGGGGCGCTTCATGGCTACACCTTC. J is TRBJ1-2 and V is TRBV6-5; 10 nucleotides agree with TRBD1. Trimming cost V 5 bases and J 6 bases; bases outside gene matches: 6. This CDR3 is built from 14 residues. Looked up from germline, CDR1 is MNHEY and CDR2 is SVGAGI.

The table lists this clone with a few counts. The genes are TRBV6-6 and TRBJ2-3, with TRBD2 matching 8 bases. The CDR3 is made up of 15 amino acids. CDR1 is MNHNY and CDR2 is SVGAGI in the germline V gene (reference sequence). With V trimmed by 1 base and J by 6 bases, 6 bases remained unmatched. In DNA, the CDR3 is TGTGCCAGCAGTTACTATGGACTAGCAACGGATACGCAGTATTTT. Encoded protein: CASSYYGLATDTQYF.

The chain is built from TRBV6-1 and TRBJ2-7; D may be TRBD2 (7 bases). V lost 2 bases to trimming and J lost 2 bases, with 10 bases between them. The CDR3 is made up of 14 amino acids. Germline assignment: CDR1 MNHNS and CDR2 SASEGT. CDR3: CASSERGGPYEQYF. As DNA, the CDR3 is TGTGCCAGCAGTGAAAGGGGGGGCCCCTACGAGCAGTACTTC.

This clone was seen a single time. The chain combines TRBV9 with TRBJ1-6; D ambiguous. Germline V gives CDR1 SGDLS, CDR2 YYNGEE. The CDR3 is made up of 13 amino acids. V dropped 1 base and J dropped 5 bases, with 4 bases sitting between them. The CDR3 reads CASSVSNNSPLHF. CDR3 DNA: TGTGCCAGCAGCGTATCGAATAATTCACCCCTCCACTTT. Supplemented by reference TRBV9 and TRBJ1-6, the full variable domain reads DSGVTQTPKHLITATGQRVTLRCSPRSGDLSVYWYQQSLDQGLQFLIQYYNGEERAKGNILERFSAQQFPDLHSELNLSSLELGDSALYFCASSVSNNSPLHFGNGTRLTVT.

The chain has TRBV4-2 and TRBJ2-7, with D possibly TRBD2 on 6 matching bases. Trimming took 1 base from V and 0 from J, leaving 10 bases between them. Germline V gives CDR1 LGHNA, CDR2 YNFKEQ. This CDR3 contains 15 residues. CDR3 nucleotides: TGTGCCAGCAGCCAAGTTGGAGGGCTCTCCTACGAGCAGTACTTC. This encodes CASSQVGGLSYEQYF.

This sequence joins TRBV11-2 and TRBJ2-7; 7 positions agree with TRBD1. Germline assignment: CDR1 SGHAT and CDR2 FQNNGV. The CDR3 is 16 amino acids. V was clipped by 4 bases and J by 2 bases; unmatched bases: 11. The CDR3 here is CASSSGQIGLTYEQYF. The CDR3 DNA sequence: TGTGCCAGCAGCTCGGGACAGATCGGACTTACCTACGAGCAGTACTTC.

The chain joins TRBV6-5 to TRBJ1-6; D is unresolved. Germline V gene lookup returns CDR1 MNHEY and CDR2 SVGAGI. This CDR3 comprises 15 residues. Trimming took off 0 bases at V and 8 bases at J, with 11 bases between the two ends. The CDR3 is CASSYSATGYSPLHF. CDR3 bases: TGTGCCAGCAGTTACTCCGCGACTGGTTATTCACCCCTCCACTTT.

This clone has only one observation. The chain joins TRBV6-1 to TRBJ1-2; 9 bases map to TRBD1. The length of the CDR3 is 14 residues. V gave up 5 bases and J gave up 6 bases; unmatched junction bases: 7. Germline V CDR1 and CDR2: MNHNS, SASEGT. The CDR3: CASSSHTGGDGYTF. CDR3 sequence (DNA): TGTGCCAGCAGTTCCCACACAGGGGGCGATGGCTACACCTTC.

The chain has TRBV5-6 and TRBJ1-4, with 9 bases aligning to TRBD1. The CDR3 extends over 14 amino acids. Trimming at V came to 2 bases and at J to 7 bases, leaving 3 bases not matched to a gene. The V gene's germline CDR1 is SGHDT and CDR2 YYEEEE. CDR3 nucleotides: TGTGCCAGCAGCTTCGCGACAGGGGGTGAAAAACTGTTTTTT. Protein product: CASSFATGGEKLFF.

V is TRBV5-5 and J is TRBJ1-2; D is perhaps TRBD1 (6 bases). V lost 0 bases to trimming and J lost 4 bases, with 13 bases between them. This CDR3 has 15 residues. Germline V gene data show CDR1 as SGHKS and CDR2 as YYEKEE (reference sequence). The CDR3 loop reads CASSLAGAAIYGYTF. In DNA, the CDR3 is TGTGCCAGCAGCTTGGCAGGGGCCGCCATCTATGGCTACACCTTC.

The CDR3 reads CASSPLARSSYNEQFF. The CDR3 bases are TGTGCCAGCAGCCCACTGGCCCGTAGCTCCTACAATGAGCAGTTCTTC. The chain is built from TRBV7-2 and TRBJ2-1; D uncertain. This CDR3 contains 16 residues. The germline gives CDR1 SGHTA, CDR2 FQGNSA. Between the trimmed V and J ends, which lost 5 bases and 0 bases, there was a span of 14 bases.

The rearrangement uses TRBV4-3 and TRBJ1-2; 12 bases line up with TRBD1. Germline lookup yields CDR1 LGHNA and CDR2 YSLEER. The CDR3 contains 15 residues. Trimming at V came to 3 bases and at J to 4 bases, leaving 3 bases not matched to a gene. The CDR3 is CASSQGTGGIYGYTF. The CDR3 bases are TGCGCCAGCAGCCAGGGGACAGGGGGCATCTATGGCTACACCTTC.

This clone was observed a single time. V usage is TRBV30 and J usage is TRBJ1-2; 8 bases fit TRBD1. Losses at the gene ends were 6 bases for V and 3 bases for J; bases not matched to a gene: 6. Germline CDR1 is GTSNPN and CDR2 is SVGIG (reference sequence). This CDR3 comprises 13 residues. CDR3 sequence reads: CACTYRGDYGYTF. The CDR3 DNA reads TGTGCCTGTACCTACAGGGGGGACTATGGCTACACCTTC.

The CDR3 region has the DNA TGTGCCAGCAGCTGGGGGGGGGTTACAGATACGCAGTATTTT. It yields the protein CASSWGGVTDTQYF. This chain connects TRBV7-3 to TRBJ2-3; 7 positions agree with TRBD2. The CDR3 runs to 14 residues. V dropped 4 bases and J dropped 3; count of bases not matched to a gene: 4. Per germline, CDR1 SGHTA and CDR2 FQGTGA.

CDR3 loop: CASSDTYEQYF. The CDR3, as DNA: TGTGCCAGCAGTGACACCTACGAGCAGTACTTC. The chain is built from TRBV6-1 and TRBJ2-7, with unresolved D. The CDR3 is 11 residues long. V shed 3 bases and J shed 2 bases, with 2 bases lying between them. The germline CDR1 and CDR2 sequences are MNHNS and SASEGT.

The rearrangement links TRBV19 to TRBJ2-2, with D possibly being TRBD2 (6 bases). Germline V gene sequence: CDR1 LNHDA, CDR2 SQIVND (reference sequence). The CDR3 length is 14 residues. The V end was cut by 7 bases, the J end by 4 bases, with 13 bases between. CDR3 in DNA: TGTGCCAGTACCCGGGAGTTGGGCACCGGGGAGCTGTTTTTT. It is translated as CASTRELGTGELFF.

This clone has only one observation. The chain employs TRBV7-2 and TRBJ1-2; D is uncertain. Germline V CDR1 and CDR2: SGHTA, FQGNSA. V was clipped by 0 bases and J by 1 base, with 6 bases between them. The CDR3 totals 14 residues. Here the CDR3 DNA reads TGTGCCAGCAGCTTAGCGCCAAATAACTATGGCTACACCTTC. Encoded protein: CASSLAPNNYGYTF.

The genes are TRBV18 and TRBJ2-3, with a possible D match to TRBD2 (5 bases). Per germline, CDR1 KGHSH and CDR2 LQKENI. Trimming took off 0 bases at V and 0 bases at J, with 13 bases between the two ends. The CDR3 has 17 residues. CDR3 residues: CASSPPRVTFSTDTQYF. Written as DNA, the CDR3 is TGTGCCAGCTCACCACCGAGGGTTACTTTTAGCACAGATACGCAGTATTTT.

This clone appeared once. CDR3 in amino acids: CASSLNLRTGAMNTEAFF. The CDR3 coding sequence is TGCGCCAGCAGCCTCAACTTACGGACAGGGGCGATGAACACTGAAGCTTTCTTT. This chain joins TRBV5-1 and TRBJ1-1; 9 positions agree with TRBD1. The germline V gene encodes CDR1 SGHRS and CDR2 YFSETQ. J lost 0 bases, V lost 4 bases, and 13 bases had no gene match. This CDR3 has 18 residues.

J is TRBJ2-5 and V is TRBV7-3, with D possibly matching TRBD2 (6 bases). The length of the CDR3 is 14 residues. The V gene's germline CDR1 is SGHTA and CDR2 FQGTGA. The V gene lost 5 bases and the J gene lost 4 bases, with 14 bases spanning the gap. In nucleotides, the CDR3 is TGTGCCAGCAGCCCGGGGACTGGCGCAGAGACCCAGTACTTC. Protein product: CASSPGTGAETQYF. Together with reference TRBV7-3 and TRBJ2-5, the CDR3 gives the full variable domain: GAGVSQTPSNKVTEKGKYVELRCDPISGHTALYWYRQSLGQGPEFLIYFQGTGAADDSGLPNDRFFAVRPEGSVSTLKIQRTERGDSAVYLCASSPGTGAETQYFGPGTRLLVL.

This sequence joins TRBV5-1 and TRBJ2-5; D remains unclear. Germline V gene lookup returns CDR1 SGHRS and CDR2 YFSETQ. V was cut by 0 bases and J by 2 bases, with 11 bases left in between. This CDR3 comprises 15 residues. The CDR3 sequence is CASSLVSGLQETQYF. For the CDR3, the DNA is TGCGCCAGCAGCTTGGTTTCAGGCTTACAAGAGACCCAGTACTTC.

A single count supports this clone. This sequence joins TRBV6-5 and TRBJ1-3; the D gene is possibly TRBD1 (6 bases). The V end was cut by 5 bases, the J end by 3 bases, with 14 bases between. The CDR3 extends over 15 amino acids. Germline CDR1 and CDR2: MNHEY and SVGAGI. CDR3 in DNA: TGTGCCAGCAGTCGGACAGTCCCTTTTGGAAACACCATATATTTT. Translated, it gives CASSRTVPFGNTIYF.

The chain links TRBV6-1 to TRBJ2-5; TRBD1 might be the D (6 bases). CDR1 is MNHNS and CDR2 is SASEGT in the germline V gene. Deletions cut 7 bases from V and 5 bases from J, with 17 bases between. The CDR3 is made up of 14 amino acids. CDR3 region: CASTPGRGYETQYF. CDR3 coding DNA: TGTGCCAGCACCCCCGGCAGGGGATATGAGACCCAGTACTTC.

The V call is TRBV28, the J call TRBJ1-2; 9 positions agree with TRBD1. Germline lookup yields CDR1 MDHEN and CDR2 SYDVKM. The length of the CDR3 is 14 residues. V was clipped by 4 bases and J by 1 base; unmatched bases: 1. The CDR3 spells CASSSGQGNYGYTF. The CDR3 nucleotides read TGTGCCAGCAGTTCGGGACAGGGTAACTATGGCTACACCTTC.

This chain links TRBV18 with TRBJ1-5; D unclear. The germline gives CDR1 KGHSH, CDR2 LQKENI. Trimming removed 5 bases from V and 0 bases from J, with 14 bases in between. The CDR3 is 16 amino acids. In DNA, the CDR3 is TGTGCCAGCTCATCGAACACTGGTTATAGCAATCAGCCCCAGCATTTT. Translated: CASSSNTGYSNQPQHF.

On this clone: One end of the junction varies from germline; a read error may be responsible. V is TRBV11-3 and J is TRBJ2-1; 7 nucleotides align to TRBD1. Germline V gene lookup returns CDR1 SGHNT and CDR2 YENEEA. The CDR3 totals 15 residues. CDR3 residues: CASSSGQSTYNGQFF. CDR3 coding DNA: TGTGCCAGCAGCTCGGGACAGTCGACCTACAATGGGCAGTTCTTC.

The chain links TRBV5-1 to TRBJ2-5; D uncertain. There are 14 residues in the CDR3. Trimming stripped 0 bases from V and 0 bases from J, with 6 bases between. Germline lookup yields CDR1 SGHRS and CDR2 YFSETQ. The CDR3 is CASSLAGNQETQYF. CDR3 bases: TGCGCCAGCAGCTTGGCGGGTAACCAAGAGACCCAGTACTTC.